Listed below are T cell receptor beta chains from one sample, sequenced in a study of T-cell reconstitution after alpha-beta-depleted transplantation in children. TCRdb recomputed calls from the PCR reads with MiXCR, one row per CDR3 protein. The data hold 640,000 or so distinct CDR3 sequences, with 16% observed a single time. This sample comprised PBMCs from the stem cell graft donor, obtained from the stem cell graft. Source of these receptors: a human donor who donated a stem cell graft to a child with acute myeloid leukemia. The CDR3 runs from the conserved cysteine through the conserved F or W. D genes are given only for firm matches. Only some rows state a clone size, as once, few, many or a class for expanded clones.

>NA|TRBV20-1|NA|TRBJ1-3
CSARGPGSAAGNTIYF
>NA|TRBV20-1|many|TRBJ2-3
CSAVRQRTYTDTQYF
>TRBD1|TRBV6-1|many|TRBJ1-1
CASSRRGSGTGVTEAFF
>NA|TRBV7-6|many|TRBJ2-1
CASSAHQGNEQFF
>TRBD1|TRBV20-1|few|TRBJ2-5
CSARDEPGQQETQYF
>NA|TRBV4-1|NA|TRBJ2-3
CASSQIEGVSDTQYF
>NA|TRBV29-1|many|TRBJ2-3
CSVELGRRTDTQYF
>NA|TRBV20-1|many|TRBJ2-3
CSTPNTDTQYF
>NA|TRBV12-3/TRBV12-4|many|TRBJ1-2
CASSSLGRGYTF
>TRBD1|TRBV20-1|many|TRBJ1-2
CSARRDRGDYGYTF
>NA|TRBV12-3/TRBV12-4|NA|TRBJ2-2
CASSYKTHGELFF
>NA|TRBV20-1|many|TRBJ2-7
CSARLGTTTYEQYF
>TRBD1|TRBV7-2|NA|TRBJ2-1
CADGRGHLGEQFF
>TRBD2|TRBV29-1|few|TRBJ2-3
CSVVGGIPSTDTQYF
>NA|TRBV20-1|many|TRBJ1-2
CSPRTGQAGYTF
>NA|TRBV5-6|many|TRBJ1-5
CASSLNGGRNQPQHF
>NA|TRBV5-8|few|TRBJ1-1
CASSLVTGPIGEAFF
>NA|TRBV29-1|many|TRBJ2-7
CSAGGGGTYEQYF
>TRBD2|TRBV6-1|many|TRBJ2-5
CASRVAGRQETQYF
>NA|TRBV7-9|NA|TRBJ2-3
CASRPPNTGSTDTQYF
>TRBD2|TRBV7-9|many|TRBJ2-5
CASSAGTSGSETQYF
>NA|TRBV5-5|few|TRBJ2-7
CASSFSHPQRLYEQYF